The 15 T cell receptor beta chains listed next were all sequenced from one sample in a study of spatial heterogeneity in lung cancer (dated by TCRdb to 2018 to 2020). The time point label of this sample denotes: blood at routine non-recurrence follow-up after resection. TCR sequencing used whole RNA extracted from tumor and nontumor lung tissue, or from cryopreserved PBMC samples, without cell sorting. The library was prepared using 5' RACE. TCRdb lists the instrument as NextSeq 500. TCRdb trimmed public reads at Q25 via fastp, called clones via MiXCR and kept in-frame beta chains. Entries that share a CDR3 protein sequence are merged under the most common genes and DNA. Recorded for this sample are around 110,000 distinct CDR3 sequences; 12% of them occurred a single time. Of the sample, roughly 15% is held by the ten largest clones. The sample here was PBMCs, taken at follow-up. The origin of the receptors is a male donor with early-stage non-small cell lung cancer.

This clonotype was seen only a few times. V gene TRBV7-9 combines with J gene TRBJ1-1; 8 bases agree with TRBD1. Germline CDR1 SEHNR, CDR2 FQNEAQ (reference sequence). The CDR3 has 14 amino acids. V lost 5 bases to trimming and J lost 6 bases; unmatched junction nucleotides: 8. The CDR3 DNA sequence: TGTGCCAGCAGCGGGCCAGGGGGCGCCGCTGAAGCTTTCTTT. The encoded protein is CASSGPGGAAEAFF.

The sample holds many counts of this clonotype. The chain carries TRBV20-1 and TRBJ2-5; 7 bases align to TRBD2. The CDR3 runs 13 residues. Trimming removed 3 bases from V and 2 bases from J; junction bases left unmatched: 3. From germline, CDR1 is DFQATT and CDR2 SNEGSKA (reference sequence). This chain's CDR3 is CSASPGLQETQYF. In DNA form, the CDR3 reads TGCAGTGCTAGTCCGGGACTACAAGAGACCCAGTACTTC.

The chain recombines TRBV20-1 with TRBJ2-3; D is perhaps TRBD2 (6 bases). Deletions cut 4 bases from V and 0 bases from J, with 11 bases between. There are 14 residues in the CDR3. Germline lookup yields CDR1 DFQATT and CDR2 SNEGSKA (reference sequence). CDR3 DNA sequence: TGCAGTGCTAAGGTAGCGGACAGCACAGATACGCAGTATTTT. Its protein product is CSAKVADSTDTQYF.

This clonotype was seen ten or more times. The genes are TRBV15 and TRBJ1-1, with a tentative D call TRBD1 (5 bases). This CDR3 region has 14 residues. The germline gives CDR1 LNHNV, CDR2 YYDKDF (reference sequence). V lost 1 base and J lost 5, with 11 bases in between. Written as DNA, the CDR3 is TGTGCCACCAGCAGAGTGGGGGGGTGGACTGAAGCTTTCTTT. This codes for CATSRVGGWTEAFF.

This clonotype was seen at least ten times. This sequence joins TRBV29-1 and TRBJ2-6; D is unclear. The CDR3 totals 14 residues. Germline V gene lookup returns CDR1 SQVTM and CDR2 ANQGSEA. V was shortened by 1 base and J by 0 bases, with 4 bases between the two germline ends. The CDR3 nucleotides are TGCAGCGTTGAAGGAGCCTCTGGGGCCAACGTCCTGACTTTC. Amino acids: CSVEGASGANVLTF.

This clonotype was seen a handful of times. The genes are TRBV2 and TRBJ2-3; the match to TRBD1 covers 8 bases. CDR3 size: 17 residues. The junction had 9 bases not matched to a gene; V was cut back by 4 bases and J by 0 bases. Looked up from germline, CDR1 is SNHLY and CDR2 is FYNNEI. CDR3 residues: CASSAQGQAISTDTQYF. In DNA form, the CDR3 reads TGTGCCAGCAGTGCCCAGGGACAGGCGATTAGCACAGATACGCAGTATTTT. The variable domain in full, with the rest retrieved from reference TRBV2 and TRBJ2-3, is EPEVTQTPSHQVTQMGQEVILRCVPISNHLYFYWYRQILGQKVEFLVSFYNNEISEKSEIFDDQFSVERPDGSNFTLKIRSTKLEDSAMYFCASSAQGQAISTDTQYFGPGTRLTVL.

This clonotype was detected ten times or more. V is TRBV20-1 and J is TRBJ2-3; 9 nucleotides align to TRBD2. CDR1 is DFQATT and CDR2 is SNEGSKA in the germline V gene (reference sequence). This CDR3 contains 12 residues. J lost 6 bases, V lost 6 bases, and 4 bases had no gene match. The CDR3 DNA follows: TGCAGTGCGGGACTAGCAAGGGATACGCAGTATTTT. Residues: CSAGLARDTQYF.

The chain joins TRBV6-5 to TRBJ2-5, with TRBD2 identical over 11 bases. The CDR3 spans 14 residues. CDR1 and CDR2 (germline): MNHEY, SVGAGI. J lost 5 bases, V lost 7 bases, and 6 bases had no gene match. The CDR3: CASTLAGGRETQYF. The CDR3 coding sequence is TGTGCCAGCACCCTAGCGGGGGGCAGGGAGACCCAGTACTTC.

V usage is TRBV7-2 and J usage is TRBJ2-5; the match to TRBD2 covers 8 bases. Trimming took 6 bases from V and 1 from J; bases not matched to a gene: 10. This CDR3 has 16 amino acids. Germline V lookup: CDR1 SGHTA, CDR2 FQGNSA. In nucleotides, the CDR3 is TGTGCCAGCAGTAGCCCCGGGACTAGACGCCAAGAGACCCAGTACTTC. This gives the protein CASSSPGTRRQETQYF.

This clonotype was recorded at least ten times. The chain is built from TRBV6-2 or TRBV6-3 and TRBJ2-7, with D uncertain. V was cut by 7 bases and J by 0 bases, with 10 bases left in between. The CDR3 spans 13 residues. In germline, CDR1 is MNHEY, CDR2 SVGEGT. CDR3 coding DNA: TGTGCCAGCAAGGTGACGAGCTCCTACGAGCAGTACTTC. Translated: CASKVTSSYEQYF.

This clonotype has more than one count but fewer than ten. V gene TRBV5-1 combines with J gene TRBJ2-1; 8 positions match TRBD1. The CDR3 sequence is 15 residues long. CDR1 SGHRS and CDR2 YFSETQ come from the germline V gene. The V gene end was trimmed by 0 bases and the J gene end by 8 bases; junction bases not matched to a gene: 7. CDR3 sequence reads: CASSLDQGAIDEQFF. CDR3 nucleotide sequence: TGCGCCAGCAGCTTGGACCAGGGGGCGATCGATGAGCAGTTCTTC.

The chain's CDR3 is CASSFAENYGYTF. The CDR3 coding sequence is TGCGCCAGCAGCTTCGCAGAAAACTATGGCTACACCTTC. The chain combines TRBV5-1 with TRBJ1-2, with D unclear. The V gene's germline CDR1 is SGHRS and CDR2 YFSETQ. This CDR3 spans 13 amino acids. Trimming removed 2 bases at V and 2 bases at J, with 7 bases between.

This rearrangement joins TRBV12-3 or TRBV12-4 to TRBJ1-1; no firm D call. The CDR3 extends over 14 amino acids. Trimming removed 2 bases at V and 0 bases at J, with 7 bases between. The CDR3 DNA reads TGTGCCAGCAGTTTATCGCAGCTGAACACTGAAGCTTTCTTT. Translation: CASSLSQLNTEAFF.

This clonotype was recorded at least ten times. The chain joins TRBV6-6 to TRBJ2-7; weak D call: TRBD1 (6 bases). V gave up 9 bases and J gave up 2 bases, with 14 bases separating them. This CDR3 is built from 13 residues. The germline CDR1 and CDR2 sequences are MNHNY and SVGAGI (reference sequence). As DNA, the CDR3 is TGTGCCAGTCAGATCCAGGGGACCTACGAGCAGTACTTC. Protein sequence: CASQIQGTYEQYF.

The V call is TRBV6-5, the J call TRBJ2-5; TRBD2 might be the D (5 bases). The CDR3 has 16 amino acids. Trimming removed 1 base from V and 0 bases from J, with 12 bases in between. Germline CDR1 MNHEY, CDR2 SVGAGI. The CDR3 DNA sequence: TGTGCCAGCAGTTACTGGAGGATTCCGTACCAAGAGACCCAGTACTTC. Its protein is CASSYWRIPYQETQYF.